This paragraph reports one T cell receptor (beta chain). Antigen specificity is unknown. Other DNA sequences in this sample translate to the same CDR3. This entry belongs to a study of beta chain features in type 1 diabetes. Study outcomes and limitations: When Type 1 diabetes patients were examined, their TCRB CDR3s proved moderately but significantly shorter in all four CD4+ subsets.

This CDR3 is built from 12 residues. Germline CDR1 reads MNHEY; CDR2 reads SMNVEV (reference sequence). J gave up 4 bases and V 6 bases, and 2 bases lay outside the gene matches. Sorting of CD4+ naive, central memory, regulatory and stem cell-like memory cells was performed via CD45RO/CCR7/CD25/CD127/CD95/CD27. The whole isolated RNA underwent reverse transcription, so sequencing captured expressed TCRB transcripts. Sequencing was performed with immunoSEQ multiplex PCR; in TCRdb, only in-frame clones are kept and a portion is missing. The profile shows 350,000 to 400,000 clones, around 12% of them singletons.

V gene TRBV27 combines with J gene TRBJ1-2; 7 bases match TRBD1. Sequenced input: naive CD4+ T cells from blood. The source is a woman younger than 35 with type 1 diabetes. The DNA of the CDR3 is TGTGCCAGCAGCCCAGGGGGCTATGGCTACACCTTC. Amino acids: CASSPGGYGYTF.